The T cell receptor beta chain under discussion was sequenced for a study of T cells in localized non-small cell lung cancer. The study, taken as a whole, reports: Because sequencing included only one region (of the tumor), heterogeneity remains possible. Uninvolved adjacent lung showed peak T cell clonality, exceeding tumor. Greater T cell density in blood accompanied longer overall survival. Paired adjacent lung recovered a median around 59 of the top 100 tumor clones.

Only in-frame clones appear in the TCRdb table, and some are missing; sequencing was by immunoSEQ multiplex PCR. Of about 130,000 clones listed, 89% are singletons. CDR3 size: 15 residues. CDR1 is MRHNA, CDR2 SNTAGT, per germline. Trimming removed 7 bases from V and 6 bases from J; junction bases left unmatched: 7. As regards this clone: Its antigen is as yet unknown.

Sequencing was performed on peripheral blood, taken before any cancer treatment. This chain connects TRBV6-4 to TRBJ2-2; 11 bases match TRBD2. The TCR originated in a female donor older than 55 with stage I lung adenocarcinoma. In DNA form, the CDR3 reads TGTGCCAGCACGCTACTAGCGGGAGCCTCCGGGGAGCTGTTTTTT. It translates to CASTLLAGASGELFF.